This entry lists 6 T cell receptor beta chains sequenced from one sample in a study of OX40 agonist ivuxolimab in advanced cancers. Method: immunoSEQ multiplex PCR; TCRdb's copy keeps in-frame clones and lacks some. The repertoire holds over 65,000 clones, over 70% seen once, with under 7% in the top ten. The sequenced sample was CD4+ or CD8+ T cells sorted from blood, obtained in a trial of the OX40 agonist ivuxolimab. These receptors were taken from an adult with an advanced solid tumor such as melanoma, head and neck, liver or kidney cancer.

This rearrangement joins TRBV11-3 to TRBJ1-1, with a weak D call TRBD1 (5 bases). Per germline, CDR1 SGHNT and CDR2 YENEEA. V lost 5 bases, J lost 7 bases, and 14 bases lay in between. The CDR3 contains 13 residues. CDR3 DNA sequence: TGTGCCAGCAGCGGGGGGACCGGCTATGAAGCTTTCTTT. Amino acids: CASSGGTGYEAFF.

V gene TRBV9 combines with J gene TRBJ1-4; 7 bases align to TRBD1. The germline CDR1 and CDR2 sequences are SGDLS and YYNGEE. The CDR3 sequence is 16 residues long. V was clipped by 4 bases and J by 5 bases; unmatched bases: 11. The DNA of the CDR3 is TGTGCCAGCAGCCATAGGGACAGCTTATTAAATGAAAAACTGTTTTTT. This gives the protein CASSHRDSLLNEKLFF.

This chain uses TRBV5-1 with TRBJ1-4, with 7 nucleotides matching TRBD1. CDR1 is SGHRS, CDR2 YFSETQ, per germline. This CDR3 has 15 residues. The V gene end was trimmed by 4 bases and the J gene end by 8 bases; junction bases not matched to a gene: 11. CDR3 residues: CASSLATGDGEKLFF. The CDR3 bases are TGCGCCAGCAGCCTCGCTACAGGGGACGGAGAAAAACTGTTTTTT.

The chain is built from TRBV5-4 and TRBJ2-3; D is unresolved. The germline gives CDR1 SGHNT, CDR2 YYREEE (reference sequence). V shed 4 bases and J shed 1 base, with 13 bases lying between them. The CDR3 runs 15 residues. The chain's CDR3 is CASSPRPLGTDTQYF. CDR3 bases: TGTGCCAGCAGCCCTAGACCGTTAGGCACAGATACGCAGTATTTT. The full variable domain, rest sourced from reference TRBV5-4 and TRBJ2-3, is ETGVTQSPTHLIKTRGQQVTLRCSSQSGHNTVSWYQQALGQGPQFIFQYYREEENGRGNFPPRFSGLQFPNYSSELNVNALELDDSALYLCASSPRPLGTDTQYFGPGTRLTVL.

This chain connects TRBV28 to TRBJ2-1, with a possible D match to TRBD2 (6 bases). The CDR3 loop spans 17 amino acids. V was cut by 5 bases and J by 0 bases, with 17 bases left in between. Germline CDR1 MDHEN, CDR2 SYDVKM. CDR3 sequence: CASSPTGGRSSYNEQFF. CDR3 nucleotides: TGTGCCAGCAGTCCCACCGGGGGTAGAAGCTCCTACAATGAGCAGTTCTTC.

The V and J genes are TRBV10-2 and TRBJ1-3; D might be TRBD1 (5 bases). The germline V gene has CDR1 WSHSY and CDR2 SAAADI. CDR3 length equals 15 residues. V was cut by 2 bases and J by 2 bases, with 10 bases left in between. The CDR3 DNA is TGCGCCAGCAGTGAGATCCCAGGGACTGGAAACACCATATATTTT. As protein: CASSEIPGTGNTIYF.